The sequence of this T cell receptor beta chain was determined in a study of regulatory T cells in long-lasting Graves disease. V was trimmed by 6 bases and J by 2 bases, leaving 16 bases between them. The CDR3 is made up of 15 amino acids. Investigators prepared the TCR beta libraries by applying iRepertoire HTBI primers and Arm-PCR of CDR3 regions. TCRdb reprocessed the multiplex PCR reads via MiXCR and lists one record per CDR3 protein. The profile shows 360,000 or so distinct CDR3 sequences, 12% of them singletons. There are many counts of this clonotype. The time point: newly diagnosed GD, antithyroid drugs for less than 3 months. PBMCs were the source of the RNA used for TCR sequencing. The guidelines of the American Thyroid Association were the basis for diagnosing Graves' disease. The patients were enrolled through endocrinology in Xi'an, China. The sample also formed part of further work on T cells in Graves' hyperthyroidism and ophthalmopathy. As that report states: Exclusion of patients followed from uncontrolled infection, other autoimmune disease, pregnancy or lactation. From stable hyperthyroidism, ophthalmopathy was set apart by a 13 V-J model.

The chain links TRBV12-3 or TRBV12-4 to TRBJ1-1; D not resolved. Sequenced material: peripheral blood mononuclear cells (PBMCs), taken at new diagnosis, from a patient treated with antithyroid drugs. The clonotype comes from a woman younger than 30 with Graves disease. CDR3 amino acids: CASRQTGLANTEAFF. The CDR3 DNA reads as TGTGCCAGCAGGCAAACCGGGCTAGCTAACACTGAAGCTTTCTTT.